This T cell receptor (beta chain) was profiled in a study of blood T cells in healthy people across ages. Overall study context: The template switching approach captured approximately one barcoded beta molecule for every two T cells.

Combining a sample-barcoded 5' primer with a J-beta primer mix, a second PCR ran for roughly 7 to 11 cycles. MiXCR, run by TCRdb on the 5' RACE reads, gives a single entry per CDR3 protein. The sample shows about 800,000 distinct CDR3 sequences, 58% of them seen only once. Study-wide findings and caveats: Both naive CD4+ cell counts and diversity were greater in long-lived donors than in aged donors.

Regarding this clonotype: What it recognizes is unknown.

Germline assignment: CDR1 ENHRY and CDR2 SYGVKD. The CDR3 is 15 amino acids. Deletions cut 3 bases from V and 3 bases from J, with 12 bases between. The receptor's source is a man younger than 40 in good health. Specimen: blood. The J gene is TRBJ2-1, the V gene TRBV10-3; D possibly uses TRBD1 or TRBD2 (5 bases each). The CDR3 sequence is CAISDKGPSYNEQFF. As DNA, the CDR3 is TGTGCCATCAGTGACAAGGGACCGAGCTACAATGAGCAGTTCTTC.